This TCR beta chain came from a study of T cells in Graves' hyperthyroidism and ophthalmopathy. Study results and caveats: Before onset, ophthalmopathy was predicted by the model a median roughly 6.8 months earlier.

On the basis of clinical symptoms, serum thyroxine and TRAb, thyroid ultrasound and orbital computed tomography, diagnoses were made. About 10 ml fresh peripheral blood yielded the PBMCs. This clonotype was seen many times. Its antigen remains unidentified. TCR beta CDR3 region amplification was performed from RNA transcripts. HTBI primers were used for first-round RT-PCR of the TCR CDR3. In TCRdb, the multiplex PCR reads were re-called with MiXCR into one record per CDR3 protein. The sample lists approximately 400,000 distinct CDR3 sequences; about 15% were seen once. Germline assignment: CDR1 LNHDA and CDR2 SQIVND (reference sequence). With V trimmed by 7 bases and J by 2 bases, 2 bases remained unmatched. This CDR3 contains 13 residues.

The V gene is TRBV19, the J gene TRBJ1-5, with TRBD1 matching over 7 bases. Sequenced: blood. The TCR comes from a woman younger than 35 with Graves' hyperthyroidism. The DNA of the CDR3 is TGTGCCAGTAATGACAGGGGCAATCAGCCCCAGCATTTT. This translates into CASNDRGNQPQHF.